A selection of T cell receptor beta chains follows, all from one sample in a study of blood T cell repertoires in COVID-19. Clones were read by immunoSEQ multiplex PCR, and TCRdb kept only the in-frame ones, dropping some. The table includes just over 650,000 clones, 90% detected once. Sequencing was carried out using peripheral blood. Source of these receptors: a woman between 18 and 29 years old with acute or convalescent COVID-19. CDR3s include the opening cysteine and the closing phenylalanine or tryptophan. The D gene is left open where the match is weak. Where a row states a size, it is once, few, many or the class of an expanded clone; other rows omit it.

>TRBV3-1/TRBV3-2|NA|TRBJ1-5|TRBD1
TGTGCCAGCAGCCAACGTTCCCCCCCCGGGACAGTCAATCAGCCCCAGCATTTT
CASSQRSPPGTVNQPQHF
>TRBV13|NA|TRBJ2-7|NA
TGTGCCAGCAGCCCCCGGGACACAATTCTACTAGCCTACGAGCAGTACTTC
CASSPRDTILLAYEQYF
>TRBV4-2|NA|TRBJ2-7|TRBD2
TGTGCCAGCAGCCAAGACGGGACTAGCGGGGGCCTAAACTCCTACGAGCAGTACTTC
CASSQDGTSGGLNSYEQYF
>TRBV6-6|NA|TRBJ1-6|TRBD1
TGTGCCAGCAGTTACCGGGACAGGGGATCACCCCTCCACTTT
CASSYRDRGSPLHF
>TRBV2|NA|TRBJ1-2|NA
TGTGCCAGCAGTGGCAGGCGAAACTATGGCTACACCTTC
CASSGRRNYGYTF
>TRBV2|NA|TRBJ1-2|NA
TGTGCCAGCACGCGCGACGAGGGAAGAACTAACTATGGCTACACCTTC
CASTRDEGRTNYGYTF
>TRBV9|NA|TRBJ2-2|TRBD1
TGTGCCAGCAGCGTTACAGGGGGATTCACCGGGGAGATGTTTTTT
CASSVTGGFTGEMFF
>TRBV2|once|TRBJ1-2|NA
TGTGCCACCCAGGGCCAAAGAGCTAACTATGGCTACACCTTC
CATQGQRANYGYTF
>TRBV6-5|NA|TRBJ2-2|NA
TGTGCCAGCAGTTCGGCGGGACCGTTTGTCGGGGAGCTGTTTTTT
CASSSAGPFVGELFF
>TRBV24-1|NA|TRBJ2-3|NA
TGTGCCATCTCGCGCGGGTTATCCACAGATACGCAGTATTTT
CAISRGLSTDTQYF
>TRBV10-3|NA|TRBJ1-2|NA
TGTGCCATCAGTGAGTCGGGGCAGCCCTCGGGCTACACCTTC
CAISESGQPSGYTF